This T cell receptor (beta chain) derives from a study of T cell responses to AZD1222 COVID-19 vaccine. Assay: immunoSEQ multiplex PCR; the TCRdb copy retains only in-frame clones and omits some. The sample has under 150,000 clones, about 93% seen once. Study-wide results and caveats: Vaccination with two AZD1222 doses was followed by a rise in Spike-specific TCR breadth and depth. Every sample of the repertoires postdated the peak T cell response.

In regard to this clone: Its antigen is undetermined.

The clonotype was recovered from an adult in good health. The sample in question was peripheral blood, obtained on day 0 of AZD1222 vaccination.

CDR3: CASSFSTGNYGYTF. The DNA for the CDR3 is TGTGCCAGCAGTTTCTCGACAGGGAACTATGGCTACACCTTC. This sequence joins TRBV27 and TRBJ1-2, with 7 bases matching TRBD1. This CDR3 is built from 14 residues. The germline V gene has CDR1 MNHEY and CDR2 SMNVEV (reference sequence). Trimming took 3 bases from V and 2 from J; bases not matched to a gene: 3.